This record concerns one T cell receptor beta chain sequence. Germline assignment: CDR1 SEHNR and CDR2 FQNEAQ (reference sequence). The length of the CDR3 is 13 residues. The V end lost 3 bases, the J end lost 7 bases, and 9 bases lay between the germline ends. This specimen comes from a study of blood T cell repertoires in COVID-19. About the research overall: The United States, Italy and Spain supplied acute and convalescent COVID-19 samples. T cells, B-cell-depleted T cells, or PBMCs provided the cDNA or gDNA that served as material.

Authors' data handling: Amplified reference gene primers provided the basis for estimating nucleated cell counts. Profiled with immunoSEQ multiplex PCR; TCRdb holds only in-frame clones, not every one. V, J and clone size were drawn from that table, and D and trimming were deduced from the DNA. The repertoire consists of 70,000 to 100,000 clones, with over 70% occurring once and the leading ten covering approximately 4.6%. The sequencing input was peripheral blood. The clonotype comes from a woman between 50 and 59 years old with acute or convalescent COVID-19. The J gene is TRBJ1-4, the V gene TRBV7-9, with D possibly being TRBD1 (5 bases). The CDR3 DNA is TGTGCCAGCAGCTTTCCCCAGGGTGAAAAACTGTTTTTT. Its protein product is CASSFPQGEKLFF.